This TCR beta chain was recovered during a study of blood T cell repertoires in COVID-19. Study context: The United States, Italy and Spain provided the acute and convalescent COVID-19 samples. In each case, the material was cDNA or gDNA derived from T cells, B-cell-depleted T cells, or PBMCs.

Authors' methods: Reference gene primer amplification in the assay estimated nucleated cell counts. The assay was immunoSEQ multiplex PCR, and TCRdb's table has in-frame clones only and misses some. The DNA gave D and trimming, while V, J and clone size come from that table. The sample has approximately 300,000 clones; 70% to 90% are singletons. J lost 6 bases, V lost 7 bases, and 12 bases had no gene match. From germline, CDR1 is SEHNR and CDR2 FQNEAQ (reference sequence). The CDR3 has 14 amino acids. Sequenced sample: peripheral blood. V and J are TRBV7-9 and TRBJ2-7; TRBD2 matches 7 bases. This clonotype was sampled from a woman between 45 and 60 years old with active or convalescent COVID-19. CDR3 region: CASTMVGGETEQYF. CDR3 DNA: TGTGCCAGCACGATGGTTGGGGGGGAGACCGAGCAGTACTTC. The full variable domain, its missing parts supplied by reference TRBV7-9 and TRBJ2-7, is DTGVSQNPRHKITKRGQNVTFRCDPISEHNRLYWYRQTLGQGPEFLTYFQNEAQLEKSRLLSDRFSAERPKGSFSTLEIQRTEQGDSAMYLCASTMVGGETEQYFGPGTRLTVT.